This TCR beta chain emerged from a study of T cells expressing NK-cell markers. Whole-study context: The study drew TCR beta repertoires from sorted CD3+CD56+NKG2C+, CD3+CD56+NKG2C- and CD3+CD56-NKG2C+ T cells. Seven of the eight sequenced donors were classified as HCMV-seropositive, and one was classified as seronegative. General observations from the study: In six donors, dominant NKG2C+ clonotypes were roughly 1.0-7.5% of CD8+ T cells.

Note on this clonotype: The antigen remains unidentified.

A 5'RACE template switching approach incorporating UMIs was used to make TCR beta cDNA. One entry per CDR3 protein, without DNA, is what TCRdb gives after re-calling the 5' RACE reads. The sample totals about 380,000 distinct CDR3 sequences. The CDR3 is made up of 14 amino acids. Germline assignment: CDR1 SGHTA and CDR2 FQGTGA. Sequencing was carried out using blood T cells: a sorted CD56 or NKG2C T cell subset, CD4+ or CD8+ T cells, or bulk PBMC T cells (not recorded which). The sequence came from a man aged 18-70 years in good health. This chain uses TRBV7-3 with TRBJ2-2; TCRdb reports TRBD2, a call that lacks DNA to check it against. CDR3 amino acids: CASSLLRGAGELFF. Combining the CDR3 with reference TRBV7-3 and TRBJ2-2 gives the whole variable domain GAGVSQTPSNKVTEKGKYVELRCDPISGHTALYWYRQSLGQGPEFLIYFQGTGAADDSGLPNDRFFAVRPEGSVSTLKIQRTERGDSAVYLCASSLLRGAGELFFGEGSRLTVL.